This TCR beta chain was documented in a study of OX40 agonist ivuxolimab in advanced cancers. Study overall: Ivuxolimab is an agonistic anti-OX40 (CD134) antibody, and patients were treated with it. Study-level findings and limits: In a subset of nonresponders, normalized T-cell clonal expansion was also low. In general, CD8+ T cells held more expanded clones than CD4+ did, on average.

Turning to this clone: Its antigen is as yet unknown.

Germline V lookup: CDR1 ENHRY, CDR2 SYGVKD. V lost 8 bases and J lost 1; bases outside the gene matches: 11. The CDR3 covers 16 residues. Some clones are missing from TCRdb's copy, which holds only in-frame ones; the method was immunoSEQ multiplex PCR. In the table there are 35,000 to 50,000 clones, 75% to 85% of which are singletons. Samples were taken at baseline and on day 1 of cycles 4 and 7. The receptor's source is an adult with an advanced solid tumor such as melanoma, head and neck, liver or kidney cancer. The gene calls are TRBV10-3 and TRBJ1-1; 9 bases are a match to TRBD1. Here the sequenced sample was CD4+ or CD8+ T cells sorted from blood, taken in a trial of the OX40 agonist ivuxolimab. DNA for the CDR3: TGTGCCATCTCAGGGTTCGGGACAGGGAGGAACACTGAAGCTTTCTTT. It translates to CAISGFGTGRNTEAFF.